The 22 T cell receptor beta chains below were found in one sample sequenced in a study of response to subunit inactivated influenza vaccine (dated by TCRdb to the late 2010s). Library prep was done by RT-PCR. TCRdb shows the sequencer as Illumina HiSeq 2500. TCRdb passed the public sequencing reads through fastp at Q25 and MiXCR, retaining productive beta sequences. Every entry covers one CDR3 protein and lists the most common genes and DNA from its rows. In all, the sample holds about 570,000 distinct CDR3 sequences, and roughly 10% of those were seen once. The ten top clones hold more than 9.5% of the sample. This same sample was also part of a study on T cells expressing NK-cell markers. Looking at the second paper: TCR beta cDNA libraries were made by 5'RACE template switching that added a universal primer site and unique molecular identifiers.

The material sequenced was PBMCs from blood, taken on the day of vaccination. Receptors originate from a man aged 50-60 years who received an inactivated influenza vaccine. Donor details come from another sample of the same person, matched by shared clones.

This clonotype came up a few times. In nucleotides, the CDR3 is TGCGCCAGCAGCCAAGGCCGGACTAGCAAAGAGACCCAGTACTTC. Translating it yields CASSQGRTSKETQYF. The V and J genes are TRBV4-1 and TRBJ2-5, with 8 bases that match TRBD2. The CDR3 sequence is 15 residues long. Germline lookup yields CDR1 MGHRA and CDR2 YSYEKL. With 1 base clipped from V and 3 bases from J, the junction kept 4 bases outside the gene matches.

This rearrangement joins TRBV29-1 to TRBJ2-1; D not certain. V was clipped by 0 bases and J by 9 bases, with 9 bases between them. The germline V gene has CDR1 SQVTM and CDR2 ANQGSEA. This CDR3 comprises 12 residues. CDR3 amino acids: CSVEDRWSEQFF. CDR3 nucleotides: TGCAGCGTTGAAGATCGGTGGAGTGAGCAGTTCTTC.

V and J are TRBV7-9 and TRBJ2-4, with a tentative D call TRBD2 (5 bases). Germline assignment: CDR1 SEHNR and CDR2 FQNEAQ (reference sequence). V was pared by 5 bases and J by 1 base, with 9 bases between. The CDR3 extends over 14 amino acids. CDR3 DNA: TGTGCCAGCAGCCGCCCGGGGGCCAAAAACATTCAGTACTTC. Translation: CASSRPGAKNIQYF.

The chain employs TRBV20-1 and TRBJ2-5; 10 nucleotides align to TRBD2. The CDR3 sequence is 16 residues long. Germline-derived CDR1 and CDR2 are DFQATT and SNEGSKA (reference sequence). J was trimmed by 0 bases and V by 6 bases; bases with no gene match: 10. The CDR3 coding sequence is TGCAGTGCCCTCGCCCTACTAGCGGGAAACCAAGAGACCCAGTACTTC. Amino acid sequence: CSALALLAGNQETQYF.

Many counts were recorded for this clonotype. The chain is built from TRBV5-1 and TRBJ2-7, with 7 bases lining up with TRBD2. CDR3 length: 14 residues. CDR1 and CDR2 from the germline V gene are SGHRS and YFSETQ. The ends lost 7 bases at V and 4 bases at J; junction bases unmatched: 11. CDR3 region: CASGLSGSFYEQYF. CDR3 coding DNA: TGCGCCAGCGGCCTTAGCGGGTCCTTTTACGAGCAGTACTTC.

The sample holds a few counts of this clonotype. The chain combines TRBV20-1 with TRBJ2-2; TRBD2 matches at 10 bases. The germline CDR1 and CDR2 sequences are DFQATT and SNEGSKA (reference sequence). The CDR3 is made up of 14 amino acids. Trimming at V came to 3 bases and at J to 6 bases, leaving 4 bases not matched to a gene. The CDR3 bases are TGCAGTGCTAGCGCTAGCGGGAGTCCCGGGGAGCTGTTTTTT. As protein: CSASASGSPGELFF.

The chain recombines TRBV20-1 with TRBJ2-7, with 11 bases fitting TRBD1. V gave up 3 bases and J gave up 3 bases; unmatched junction bases: 7. In germline, CDR1 is DFQATT, CDR2 SNEGSKA (reference sequence). CDR3 length: 15 residues. The CDR3 bases are TGCAGTGCTAGCAACCGGGACAGGGGGTACTACGAGCAGTACTTC. Amino acids: CSASNRDRGYYEQYF.

The chain links TRBV12-3 or TRBV12-4 to TRBJ2-3, with a possible D match to TRBD2 (6 bases). The CDR3 runs 15 residues. The V end lost 3 bases, the J end lost 5 bases, and 15 bases lay between the germline ends. The CDR3 loop is CASSFRRRGGDTQYF. The CDR3 DNA reads as TGTGCCAGCAGTTTCAGGCGGAGGGGCGGAGATACGCAGTATTTT.

The table lists this clonotype with many counts. This chain uses TRBV7-2 with TRBJ2-3; no definite D call. The V gene lost 1 base and the J gene lost 0 bases, with 8 bases spanning the gap. Germline loops: CDR1 SGHTA, CDR2 FQGNSA. The CDR3 covers 15 residues. The DNA of the CDR3 is TGTGCCAGCAGCTTAGGTCGGGTTAGCACAGATACGCAGTATTTT. Translating it yields CASSLGRVSTDTQYF.

This chain joins TRBV30 and TRBJ2-1; TRBD1 aligns across 9 bases. The CDR3 contains 17 residues. The V and J ends lost 2 bases and 2 bases, in that order; junction bases with no gene match: 10. Germline V CDR1 and CDR2: GTSNPN, SVGIG (reference sequence). In nucleotides, the CDR3 is TGTGCCTGGAGTCGAGACAGGGGGTTACTTACCTACAATGAGCAGTTCTTC. Translating gives CAWSRDRGLLTYNEQFF.

This sequence joins TRBV12-3 or TRBV12-4 and TRBJ2-7; unclear D gene. V dropped 2 bases and J dropped 5 bases, with 7 bases sitting between them. The CDR3 consists of 12 residues. CDR3 region: CASSLIGDEQYF. The CDR3 DNA is TGTGCCAGCAGTTTAATCGGAGACGAGCAGTACTTC.

This clonotype came up many times. The chain is built from TRBV5-5 and TRBJ2-3; no firm D call. This CDR3 contains 13 residues. CDR1 and CDR2 from the germline V gene are SGHKS and YYEKEE (reference sequence). V was shortened by 1 base and J by 10 bases, with 13 bases between the two germline ends. CDR3 sequence: CASSLRFVESQYF. The CDR3 coding sequence is TGTGCCAGCAGCTTGCGTTTTGTAGAATCGCAGTATTTT.

The V and J genes are TRBV7-2 and TRBJ2-7, with D maybe TRBD1 (5 bases). Trimming removed 5 bases from V and 1 base from J, with 9 bases in between. CDR3 length: 13 amino acids. Germline CDR1 SGHTA, CDR2 FQGNSA. CDR3 DNA sequence: TGTGCCAGCAGCGATACAGGATCCTACGAGCAGTACTTC. It yields the protein CASSDTGSYEQYF.

With regard to this clonotype: A single base separates this from a much larger clone, so it may be a read error. The chain joins TRBV2 to TRBJ2-1; TRBD1 aligns across 10 bases. Trimming at V came to 8 bases and at J to 1 base, leaving 8 bases not matched to a gene. Germline-derived CDR1 and CDR2 are SNHLY and FYNNEI. The CDR3 is 16 amino acids. CDR3 amino acids: CASALTGGVSYNEQFF. CDR3 DNA: TGTGCCAGCGCCCTGACAGGGGGCGTTTCCTACAATGAGCAGTTCTTC.

The rearrangement joins TRBV11-2 to TRBJ2-1; no reliable D call. Germline V CDR1 and CDR2: SGHAT, FQNNGV. V dropped 5 bases and J dropped 0 bases, with 11 bases sitting between them. The CDR3 is made up of 15 amino acids. CDR3 residues: CASSPRGFSYNEQFF. The CDR3 coding sequence is TGTGCCAGCAGCCCACGCGGATTCTCCTACAATGAGCAGTTCTTC.

The rearrangement uses TRBV7-9 and TRBJ2-3, with a tentative D call TRBD2 (6 bases). Trimming removed 3 bases from V and 3 bases from J, with 13 bases in between. The CDR3 covers 15 residues. Looked up from germline, CDR1 is SEHNR and CDR2 is FQNEAQ (reference sequence). This chain's CDR3 is CASSFGRLITDTQYF. CDR3 nucleotide sequence: TGTGCCAGCAGCTTCGGGAGACTTATAACAGATACGCAGTATTTT.

The chain joins TRBV12-3 or TRBV12-4 to TRBJ2-1; 9 nucleotides line up with TRBD2. The length of the CDR3 is 15 residues. The V and J ends lost 9 bases and 9 bases, in that order; junction bases with no gene match: 15. The DNA of the CDR3 is TGTGCCAGTGGGGTCGGGGCGGGGGGGCCTATTGAGCAGTTCTTC. Amino acid sequence: CASGVGAGGPIEQFF.

This clonotype appeared a few times. The chain couples TRBV7-2 to TRBJ2-5, with TRBD1 as a possible D gene (6 bases). Germline V gene sequence: CDR1 SGHTA, CDR2 FQGNSA. Trimming stripped 1 base from V and 10 bases from J, with 10 bases between. The CDR3 loop spans 12 amino acids. CDR3 sequence (DNA): TGTGCCAGCAGCTTAGAACTAGGGGGCCAGTACTTC. It is translated as CASSLELGGQYF.

This clonotype was recorded many times. The chain joins TRBV6-5 to TRBJ1-1, with D possibly TRBD1 on 5 matching bases. The CDR3 contains 13 residues. The V end was cut by 4 bases, the J end by 4 bases, with 10 bases between. Germline V gene lookup returns CDR1 MNHEY and CDR2 SVGAGI. Written as DNA, the CDR3 is TGTGCCAGCAGTTGGGCCGGGGGCACTGAAGCTTTCTTT. As protein: CASSWAGGTEAFF.

V usage is TRBV5-1 and J usage is TRBJ1-4; D perhaps matches TRBD1 (6 bases). The CDR3 extends over 15 amino acids. Trimming removed 7 bases from V and 2 bases from J, with 15 bases in between. CDR1 is SGHRS and CDR2 is YFSETQ in the germline V gene. This CDR3 is CASCQGTDTNEKLFF. CDR3 DNA sequence: TGCGCCAGCTGCCAGGGGACGGATACTAATGAAAAACTGTTTTTT. Supplemented by reference TRBV5-1 and TRBJ1-4, the full variable domain reads KAGVTQTPRYLIKTRGQQVTLSCSPISGHRSVSWYQQTPGQGLQFLFEYFSETQRNKGNFPGRFSGRQFSNSRSEMNVSTLELGDSALYLCASCQGTDTNEKLFFGSGTQLSVL.

This chain links TRBV7-2 with TRBJ2-2; D could derive from TRBD1 or TRBD2 (6 bases each). CDR3 length: 15 residues. V was pared by 6 bases and J by 2 bases, with 13 bases between. CDR1 is SGHTA and CDR2 is FQGNSA in the germline V gene. CDR3: CASSEQGLNTGELFF. CDR3 nucleotides: TGTGCCAGCAGTGAACAGGGACTCAACACCGGGGAGCTGTTTTTT.

This clonotype was counted at least ten times. The genes are TRBV5-1 and TRBJ2-7, with D uncertain. The germline V gene has CDR1 SGHRS and CDR2 YFSETQ. The ends were cut back, 4 bases at V and 2 bases at J, with 4 bases in the middle. The CDR3 length is 11 residues. The CDR3 region is CASSPTYEQYF. CDR3 nucleotide sequence: TGCGCCAGCAGCCCTACCTACGAGCAGTACTTC.